This T cell receptor (beta chain) was documented in a study of human T cells and chemical hapten exposure. TCRdb used MiXCR to reprocess the RACE reads, holding one entry per CDR3 protein. The table includes roughly 43,000 distinct CDR3 sequences, more than 9% detected once. Time point given: patch test 2, 6 weeks after DPC sensitization. Treatment indicated: therapeutic diphenylcyclopropenone sensitization with weekly scalp DPC. The template was total RNA from unfractionated whole blood. This CDR3 comprises 17 residues. CDR1 and CDR2 (germline): SGHNT, YYREEE (reference sequence). The V segment lost 0 bases and the J segment 0 bases; nucleotides outside the gene matches: 7.

This material consisted of whole blood, taken in connection with sensitization to the hapten diphenylcyclopropenone (DPC). V and J are TRBV5-4 and TRBJ2-7, with 9 bases identical to TRBD1. The sequence derives from a woman aged 25 to 45 with alopecia areata. Some clones in this sample may be carry-over from other donors' samples. The DNA of the CDR3 is TGTGCCAGCAGCTTGGGAGGCAGGACAGGGGCCTCCTACGAGCAGTACTTC. Translating gives CASSLGGRTGASYEQYF. Complete variable domain (other parts from reference TRBV5-4 and TRBJ2-7): ETGVTQSPTHLIKTRGQQVTLRCSSQSGHNTVSWYQQALGQGPQFIFQYYREEENGRGNFPPRFSGLQFPNYSSELNVNALELDDSALYLCASSLGGRTGASYEQYFGPGTRLTVT.